This entry describes one T cell receptor beta chain. Antigen: not known. The data derive from a study of T cell responses to AZD1222 COVID-19 vaccine. Here immunoSEQ multiplex PCR was the method, and the copy in TCRdb shows in-frame clones only, minus some. This table has about 150,000 clones, about nine tenths appearing once. The V gene's germline CDR1 is SGHTA and CDR2 FQGNSA. The CDR3 length is 13 residues. V shed 6 bases and J shed 0 bases, with 8 bases lying between them. Study-level points and caveats: Breadth and depth of Spike-specific TCRs rose after two AZD1222 doses. Researchers took repertoire samples only after the peak T cell response had come. With dominance at 160-218 and 743-854, vaccine-associated CD4 TCRs spanned spike.

The chain recombines TRBV7-2 with TRBJ1-1, with D unclear. The sequences come from peripheral blood, collected on day 0 of AZD1222 vaccination. This clonotype was sampled from an adult in good health. CDR3 nucleotides: TGTGCCAGCAGGGACCAGATGAACACTGAAGCTTTCTTT. Protein sequence: CASRDQMNTEAFF.